Below are 18 T cell receptor beta chains sequenced from a single sample in a study of OX40 agonist ivuxolimab in advanced cancers. Some clones are missing from TCRdb's copy, which holds only in-frame ones; the method was immunoSEQ multiplex PCR. The data contain tens of thousands of clones, roughly 86% of them singletons. The input for sequencing was CD4+ or CD8+ T cells sorted from blood, taken in a trial of the OX40 agonist ivuxolimab. The receptors originated from an adult with an advanced solid tumor such as melanoma, head and neck, liver or kidney cancer.

V is TRBV6-6 and J is TRBJ1-4, with a possible D match to TRBD1 (6 bases). The V end was cut by 6 bases, the J end by 7 bases, with 15 bases between. In germline, CDR1 is MNHNY, CDR2 SVGAGI (reference sequence). This CDR3 is built from 14 residues. This CDR3 is CASRSGDRREKLFF. The DNA of the CDR3 is TGTGCCAGCAGATCAGGGGATAGACGTGAAAAACTGTTTTTT.

This chain links TRBV30 with TRBJ1-1; weak D call: TRBD1 (5 bases). Germline V CDR1 and CDR2: GTSNPN, SVGIG (reference sequence). The CDR3 totals 13 residues. The germline V and J ends were trimmed by 2 bases and 5 bases, with 12 bases remaining between them. The CDR3 region is CAWSPRDGTEAFF. DNA of the CDR3: TGTGCCTGGAGTCCGCGGGACGGAACTGAAGCTTTCTTT.

The V gene is TRBV2, the J gene TRBJ2-1; 8 positions match TRBD1. CDR1 and CDR2 from the germline V gene are SNHLY and FYNNEI. The V segment lost 4 bases and the J segment 6 bases; nucleotides outside the gene matches: 8. The CDR3 consists of 15 residues. The CDR3 spells CASSVWTGSANEQFF. The CDR3 nucleotides read TGTGCCAGCAGTGTCTGGACAGGGAGTGCCAATGAGCAGTTCTTC.

This chain joins TRBV14 and TRBJ2-7; unclear D gene. This CDR3 has 16 amino acids. Trimming removed 1 base from V and 3 bases from J, with 16 bases in between. CDR1 is SGHDN, CDR2 FVKESK, per germline. This CDR3 reads CASSQVRPAFLYEQYF. In DNA, the CDR3 is TGTGCCAGCAGCCAAGTTCGGCCAGCTTTCCTCTACGAGCAGTACTTC.

The chain links TRBV7-3 to TRBJ1-2; possibly TRBD1 for D (5 bases). Germline CDR1 is SGHTA and CDR2 is FQGTGA. The CDR3 loop spans 14 amino acids. V was cut by 1 base and J by 2 bases, with 8 bases left in between. CDR3 sequence reads: CASSLNAGNYGYTF. The CDR3 DNA reads TGTGCCAGCAGCTTAAACGCAGGGAACTATGGCTACACCTTC. The full variable domain, rest sourced from reference TRBV7-3 and TRBJ1-2, is GAGVSQTPSNKVTEKGKYVELRCDPISGHTALYWYRQSLGQGPEFLIYFQGTGAADDSGLPNDRFFAVRPEGSVSTLKIQRTERGDSAVYLCASSLNAGNYGYTFGSGTRLTVV.

This rearrangement joins TRBV28 to TRBJ1-3; unclear D gene. Germline V gene sequence: CDR1 MDHEN, CDR2 SYDVKM. The CDR3 loop spans 17 amino acids. Trimming removed 5 bases at V and 5 bases at J, with 22 bases between. Here the CDR3 reads CASSLPQTALTRNTIYF. As DNA, the CDR3 is TGTGCCAGCAGTCTCCCACAGACCGCGCTCACAAGAAACACCATATATTTT.

The J gene is TRBJ2-1, the V gene TRBV11-3; TRBD2 might be the D (6 bases). This CDR3 spans 16 amino acids. The germline CDR1 and CDR2 sequences are SGHNT and YENEEA. Trimming stripped 1 base from V and 6 bases from J, with 16 bases between. CDR3 protein: CASSLGIGTGRNEQFF. CDR3 nucleotide sequence: TGTGCCAGCAGCTTAGGTATCGGGACTGGGCGCAATGAGCAGTTCTTC. Drawing the rest from reference TRBV11-3 and TRBJ2-1, the complete variable domain is EAGVVQSPRYKIIEKKQPVAFWCNPISGHNTLYWYLQNLGQGPELLIRYENEEAVDDSQLPKDRFSAERLKGVDSTLKIQPAELGDSAVYLCASSLGIGTGRNEQFFGPGTRLTVL.

The genes are TRBV11-2 and TRBJ2-5, with D maybe TRBD1 (6 bases). Germline assignment: CDR1 SGHAT and CDR2 FQNNGV. Deletions cut 5 bases from V and 3 bases from J, with 16 bases between. This CDR3 has 15 residues. CDR3 in DNA: TGTGCCAGCAGCGCCGGGTACAGGGTGGAAGAGACCCAGTACTTC. It encodes CASSAGYRVEETQYF.

The rearrangement joins TRBV14 to TRBJ2-7; no clear D gene. CDR1 SGHDN and CDR2 FVKESK come from the germline V gene. The CDR3 covers 13 residues. The ends were cut back, 1 base at V and 2 bases at J, with 6 bases in the middle. CDR3 amino acids: CASSQARAYEQYF. The CDR3 bases are TGTGCCAGCAGCCAAGCCCGGGCCTACGAGCAGTACTTC.

This clone was seen a handful of times. This chain links TRBV10-3 with TRBJ1-5; D is perhaps TRBD1 (5 bases). CDR3 length: 17 residues. Germline V gene lookup returns CDR1 ENHRY and CDR2 SYGVKD. V dropped 0 bases and J dropped 2 bases, with 14 bases sitting between them. CDR3 in DNA: TGTGCCATCAGTGAGTCTGGAGAAAGAGGGGGCAATCAGCCCCAGCATTTT. Protein product: CAISESGERGGNQPQHF.

This clone was counted a single time. The rearrangement joins TRBV18 to TRBJ1-1, with a weak D call TRBD1 (5 bases). The CDR3 is 14 amino acids. CDR1 is KGHSH and CDR2 is LQKENI in the germline V gene. The V end was cut by 1 base, the J end by 8 bases, with 14 bases between. The CDR3 here is CASSPRVGGVEAFF. The CDR3 region has the DNA TGTGCCAGCTCACCACGAGTTGGGGGGGTCGAAGCTTTCTTT.

CDR3 amino acids: CASSPLETGYRAFF. The CDR3 DNA follows: TGTGCCAGCTCACCACTTGAAACAGGTTACCGAGCTTTCTTT. The chain couples TRBV18 to TRBJ1-1; D is possibly TRBD1 (5 bases). The germline V gene encodes CDR1 KGHSH and CDR2 LQKENI. Trimming pared 1 base from V and 10 bases from J, leaving 16 bases between. The CDR3 is made up of 14 amino acids.

The J gene is TRBJ2-7, the V gene TRBV5-1; 7 positions agree with TRBD1. Trimming took 4 bases from V and 0 from J; bases not matched to a gene: 4. The CDR3 covers 14 residues. Germline values: CDR1 SGHRS, CDR2 YFSETQ. The CDR3 region has the DNA TGCGCCAGCAGCCGACAGGGTGACTCCTACGAGCAGTACTTC. Amino acid sequence: CASSRQGDSYEQYF.

The rearrangement joins TRBV7-9 to TRBJ1-2; 10 positions match TRBD1. There are 18 residues in the CDR3. V lost 5 bases to trimming and J lost 4 bases; unmatched junction nucleotides: 16. Germline V CDR1 and CDR2: SEHNR, FQNEAQ (reference sequence). For the CDR3, the DNA is TGTGCCAGCAGCCCGTATGGGAGAGTCGGGGACAGGGGCTATGGCTACACCTTC. Residues: CASSPYGRVGDRGYGYTF.

This chain links TRBV27 with TRBJ2-7; D might be TRBD2 (6 bases). Germline CDR1 and CDR2: MNHEY and SMNVEV (reference sequence). V lost 7 bases and J 5 bases, leaving 15 bases between the germline ends. This CDR3 is 13 amino acids long. CDR3 amino acids: CASKEQWGDEQYF. The CDR3 DNA is TGTGCCAGCAAGGAACAGTGGGGGGACGAGCAGTACTTC.

V and J are TRBV7-2 and TRBJ1-4; D is undetermined. Trimming stripped 6 bases from V and 3 bases from J, with 8 bases between. The length of the CDR3 is 13 residues. The germline V gene has CDR1 SGHTA and CDR2 FQGNSA. CDR3 loop: CASSSAPNEKLFF. CDR3 sequence (DNA): TGTGCCAGCAGTTCGGCCCCTAATGAAAAACTGTTTTTT.

The chain links TRBV19 to TRBJ2-1; no clear D. V lost 5 bases and J 6 bases, leaving 2 bases between the germline ends. This CDR3 has 10 residues. Germline CDR1 LNHDA, CDR2 SQIVND (reference sequence). Here the CDR3 DNA reads TGTGCCAGTAGTCGCAATGAGCAGTTCTTC. This encodes CASSRNEQFF.

This clone was counted only a few times. A junction boundary mismatches the germline segment, possibly from a read error. V and J are TRBV5-1 and TRBJ2-5; maybe TRBD2 (6 bases). The CDR3 spans 16 residues. Germline assignment: CDR1 SGHRS and CDR2 YFSETQ. CDR3 coding DNA: TGCGCCAGCAGTTTGGAGGGAGACAGAGGAGGAGAGACCCAGTACTTC. Its translation: CASSLEGDRGGETQYF.